The 16 T cell receptor beta chains in this list originate from one sample, sequenced in a study of CD4 T cells in relation to SARS-CoV-2 and coronaviruses. These TCRs are of unknown antigen specificity. Repertoires were generated with immunoSEQ multiplex PCR, while TCRdb's copy carries only in-frame clones and drops some. The profile shows about 18,000 clones, about 72% of them singletons. Before the COVID-19 pandemic, during about 2011-2019, CD4+ T cells were taken from unexposed donors. CD4+ T cells were isolated from the cells after 10 days of culture. Specimen: CD4+ T cells from PBMCs, cultured in vitro. The source of these receptors is a human donor in good health.

J is TRBJ1-1 and V is TRBV5-1; D gene ambiguous. Trimming left V 0 bases short and J 4 bases short, with 13 bases between. The CDR3 covers 15 residues. Per the germline V gene, CDR1 is SGHRS and CDR2 is YFSETQ. CDR3 loop: CASSLAEWEGTEAFF. The CDR3 region has the DNA TGCGCCAGCAGCTTGGCCGAATGGGAGGGCACTGAAGCTTTCTTT.

This chain connects TRBV5-1 to TRBJ2-2; D ambiguous. The CDR3 length is 13 residues. Germline V lookup: CDR1 SGHRS, CDR2 YFSETQ. The ends were cut back, 2 bases at V and 4 bases at J, with 6 bases in the middle. The CDR3 DNA sequence: TGCGCCAGCAGCTTATTGGTCACCGGGGAGCTGTTTTTT. Encoded protein: CASSLLVTGELFF.

The chain joins TRBV5-1 to TRBJ2-5, with 7 bases lining up with TRBD1. Germline-derived CDR1 and CDR2 are SGHRS and YFSETQ. Trimming removed 0 bases from V and 2 bases from J; junction bases left unmatched: 4. This CDR3 has 15 amino acids. Here the CDR3 DNA reads TGCGCCAGCAGCTTGGCCGGGACAGAGCAAGAGACCCAGTACTTC. Its protein product is CASSLAGTEQETQYF.

This chain joins TRBV7-7 and TRBJ2-1; D is unclear. V was shortened by 5 bases and J by 0 bases, with 11 bases between the two germline ends. The V gene's germline CDR1 is SSHAT and CDR2 FNYEAQ (reference sequence). The CDR3 length is 15 residues. CDR3 coding DNA: TGTGCCAGCAGCGCGACCGGAAGCTCCTACAATGAGCAGTTCTTC. As protein: CASSATGSSYNEQFF.

The gene calls are TRBV6-6 and TRBJ2-7; TRBD1 is a possible D gene (7 bases). V shed 5 bases and J shed 7 bases, with 18 bases lying between them. This CDR3 has 14 amino acids. In germline, CDR1 is MNHNY, CDR2 SVGAGI (reference sequence). Written as DNA, the CDR3 is TGTGCCAGCAGTACTACAGGGGAAGGGAGGGAGCAGTACTTC. Protein: CASSTTGEGREQYF.

The rearrangement uses TRBV9 and TRBJ1-1; a possible D gene is TRBD1 (5 bases). From germline, CDR1 is SGDLS and CDR2 YYNGEE. The length of the CDR3 is 15 residues. Trimming took 1 base from V and 2 from J, leaving 12 bases between them. CDR3: CASSVSGGANTEAFF. The DNA of the CDR3 is TGTGCCAGCAGCGTATCTGGCGGGGCTAACACTGAAGCTTTCTTT.

The chain combines TRBV18 with TRBJ2-7; the match to TRBD2 covers 13 bases. Germline loops: CDR1 KGHSH, CDR2 LQKENI. The CDR3 consists of 19 residues. V lost 6 bases to trimming and J lost 2 bases; unmatched junction nucleotides: 16. As DNA, the CDR3 is TGTGCCAGCTCCCGAGGGGACAGGCGCGGACTAGCGGGAGCCTACGAGCAGTACTTC. It yields the protein CASSRGDRRGLAGAYEQYF.

The gene calls are TRBV9 and TRBJ2-5; D might be TRBD1 (5 bases). The CDR3 runs 14 residues. The germline CDR1 and CDR2 sequences are SGDLS and YYNGEE. Trimming took off 3 bases at V and 5 bases at J, with 14 bases between the two ends. CDR3 bases: TGTGCCAGCAGCGGGCAAGGGGAAAGGGAGACCCAGTACTTC. The encoded protein is CASSGQGERETQYF. Full variable domain (remainder filled in from reference TRBV9 and TRBJ2-5): DSGVTQTPKHLITATGQRVTLRCSPRSGDLSVYWYQQSLDQGLQFLIQYYNGEERAKGNILERFSAQQFPDLHSELNLSSLELGDSALYFCASSGQGERETQYFGPGTRLLVL.

The chain joins TRBV28 to TRBJ1-6, with TRBD1 matching over 7 bases. This CDR3 has 12 residues. V was clipped by 6 bases and J by 9 bases; unmatched bases: 2. Germline V lookup: CDR1 MDHEN, CDR2 SYDVKM. The CDR3 reads CASRAGGSPLHF. The CDR3, as DNA: TGTGCCAGCAGGGCAGGGGGTTCACCCCTCCACTTT.

This chain uses TRBV9 with TRBJ2-7; 8 bases align to TRBD1. Germline lookup yields CDR1 SGDLS and CDR2 YYNGEE. Trimming removed 0 bases from V and 3 bases from J; junction bases left unmatched: 2. This CDR3 is built from 14 residues. CDR3 coding DNA: TGTGCCAGCAGCGTAGCGGGACAGGACTACGAGCAGTACTTC. Residues: CASSVAGQDYEQYF.

The gene calls are TRBV7-9 and TRBJ1-5, with D tentatively TRBD1 (5 bases). CDR3 length: 15 residues. The V end was cut by 5 bases, the J end by 0 bases, with 11 bases between. The germline CDR1 and CDR2 sequences are SEHNR and FQNEAQ (reference sequence). CDR3 DNA: TGTGCCAGCAGCCGCCGGGACCATAGCAATCAGCCCCAGCATTTT. This translates into CASSRRDHSNQPQHF.

The chain uses TRBV28 and TRBJ2-1, with TRBD1 matching 8 bases. V gave up 5 bases and J gave up 7 bases; unmatched junction bases: 13. The CDR3 sequence is 16 residues long. Germline CDR1 and CDR2: MDHEN and SYDVKM. The CDR3, as DNA: TGTGCCAGCAGTCCCCCAGGGACAGGAAAATGGAATGAGCAGTTCTTC. Its translation is CASSPPGTGKWNEQFF.

The gene calls are TRBV11-3 and TRBJ2-6, with D uncertain. Germline V gives CDR1 SGHNT, CDR2 YENEEA. The V end was cut by 1 base, the J end by 1 base, with 8 bases between. The CDR3 extends over 16 amino acids. CDR3 in DNA: TGTGCCAGCAGCTTAGTCACCAGGTCTGGGGCCAACGTCCTGACTTTC. As protein: CASSLVTRSGANVLTF.

The V and J genes are TRBV21-1 and TRBJ2-1. TRBV21-1 is a recognized pseudogene. The CDR3 has 17 amino acids. The CDR3 region is CASSKTRPKISYNEQFF. DNA of the CDR3: TGTGCCAGCAGCAAAACGAGACCAAAGATCTCCTACAATGAGCAGTTCTTC.

This chain links TRBV12-5 with TRBJ2-1; 8 nucleotides match TRBD2. This CDR3 has 13 amino acids. Germline V gene sequence: CDR1 LGHNT, CDR2 FRNRAP. The DNA of the CDR3 is TGTTACCGGGGGGGTAAGTTCTACAATGAGCAGTTCTTC. It yields the protein CYRGGKFYNEQFF.

This rearrangement joins TRBV12-1 to TRBJ2-3. TRBV12-1 is classified as a pseudogene. This CDR3 has 16 amino acids. CDR3 DNA: TGTGCCAGCAGCTTTGAAGGCTGGTCTAGCACAGATACGCAGTATTTT. Translating it yields CASSFEGWSSTDTQYF.